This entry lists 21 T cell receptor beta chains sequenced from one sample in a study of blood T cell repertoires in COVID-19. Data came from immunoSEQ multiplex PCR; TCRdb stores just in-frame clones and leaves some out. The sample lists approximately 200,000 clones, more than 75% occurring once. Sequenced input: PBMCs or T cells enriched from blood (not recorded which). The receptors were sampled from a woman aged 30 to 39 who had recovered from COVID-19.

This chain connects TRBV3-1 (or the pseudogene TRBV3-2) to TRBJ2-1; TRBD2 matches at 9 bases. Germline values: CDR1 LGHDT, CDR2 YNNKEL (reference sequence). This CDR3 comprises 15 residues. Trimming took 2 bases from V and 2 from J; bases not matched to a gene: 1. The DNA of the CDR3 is TGTGCCAGCAGCCAACTAGCGGGACCCTACAATGAGCAGTTCTTC. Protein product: CASSQLAGPYNEQFF.

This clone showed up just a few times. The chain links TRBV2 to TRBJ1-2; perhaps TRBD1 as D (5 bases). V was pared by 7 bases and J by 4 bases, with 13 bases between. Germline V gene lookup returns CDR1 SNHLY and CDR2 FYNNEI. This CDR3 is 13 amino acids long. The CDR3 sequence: CASTEKGSYGYTF. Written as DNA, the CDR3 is TGTGCCAGCACCGAGAAGGGGTCCTATGGCTACACCTTC.

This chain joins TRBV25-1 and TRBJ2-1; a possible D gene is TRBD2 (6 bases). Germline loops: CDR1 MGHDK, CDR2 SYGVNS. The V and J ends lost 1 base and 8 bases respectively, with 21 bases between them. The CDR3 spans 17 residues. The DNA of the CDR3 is TGTGCCAGCAGTGAATTCTTCCCGGGGCGGGAAAGCGATGAGCAGTTCTTC. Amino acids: CASSEFFPGRESDEQFF.

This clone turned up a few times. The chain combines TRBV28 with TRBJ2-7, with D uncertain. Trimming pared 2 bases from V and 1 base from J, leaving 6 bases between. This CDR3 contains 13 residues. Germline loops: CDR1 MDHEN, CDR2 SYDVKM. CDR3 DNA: TGTGCCAGCAGTTTACAGGCTTCCTACGAGCAGTACTTC. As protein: CASSLQASYEQYF.

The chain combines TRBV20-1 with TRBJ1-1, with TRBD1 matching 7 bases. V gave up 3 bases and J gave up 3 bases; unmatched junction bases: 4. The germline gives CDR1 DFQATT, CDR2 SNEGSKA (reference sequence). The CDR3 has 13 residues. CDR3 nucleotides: TGCAGTGCTAGTCAGGGGGGCTACACTGAAGCTTTCTTT. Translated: CSASQGGYTEAFF.

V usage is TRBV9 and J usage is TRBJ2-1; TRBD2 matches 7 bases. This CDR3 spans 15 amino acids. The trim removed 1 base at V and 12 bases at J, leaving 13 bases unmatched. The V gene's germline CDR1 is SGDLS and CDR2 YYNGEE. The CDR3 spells CASSVSGLVDGGQFF. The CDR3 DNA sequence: TGTGCCAGCAGCGTAAGTGGACTAGTGGATGGGGGGCAGTTCTTC.

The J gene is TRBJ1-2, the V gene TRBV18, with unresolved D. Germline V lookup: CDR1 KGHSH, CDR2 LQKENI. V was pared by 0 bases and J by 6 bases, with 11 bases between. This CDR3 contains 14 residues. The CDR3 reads CASSPPREDHGYTF. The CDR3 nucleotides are TGTGCCAGCTCACCACCCCGGGAGGACCATGGCTACACCTTC.

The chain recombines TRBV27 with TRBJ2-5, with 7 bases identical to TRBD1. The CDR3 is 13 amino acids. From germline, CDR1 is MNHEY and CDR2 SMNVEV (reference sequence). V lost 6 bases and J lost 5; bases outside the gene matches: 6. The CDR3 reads CASSQTGVETQYF. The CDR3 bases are TGTGCCAGCAGCCAAACAGGGGTGGAGACCCAGTACTTC.

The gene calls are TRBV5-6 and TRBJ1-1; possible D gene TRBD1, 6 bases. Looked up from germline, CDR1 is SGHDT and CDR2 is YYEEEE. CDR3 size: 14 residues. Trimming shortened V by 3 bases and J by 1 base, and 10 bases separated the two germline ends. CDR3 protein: CASSSLTGNTEAFF. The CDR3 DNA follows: TGTGCCAGCAGCTCATTGACAGGGAACACTGAAGCTTTCTTT.

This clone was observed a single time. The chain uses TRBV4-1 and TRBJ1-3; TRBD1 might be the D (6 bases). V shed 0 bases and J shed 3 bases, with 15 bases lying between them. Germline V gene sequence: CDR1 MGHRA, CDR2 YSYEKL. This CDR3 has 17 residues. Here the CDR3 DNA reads TGCGCCAGCAGCCAAGAAGCGGATAGCAGGGGTGGAAACACCATATATTTT. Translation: CASSQEADSRGGNTIYF.

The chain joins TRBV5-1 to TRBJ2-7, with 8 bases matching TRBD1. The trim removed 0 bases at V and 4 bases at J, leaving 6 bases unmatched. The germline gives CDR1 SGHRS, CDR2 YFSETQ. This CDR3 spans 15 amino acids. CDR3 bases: TGCGCCAGCAGCTTGGACTGGACAGGGAAGTACGAGCAGTACTTC. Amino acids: CASSLDWTGKYEQYF.

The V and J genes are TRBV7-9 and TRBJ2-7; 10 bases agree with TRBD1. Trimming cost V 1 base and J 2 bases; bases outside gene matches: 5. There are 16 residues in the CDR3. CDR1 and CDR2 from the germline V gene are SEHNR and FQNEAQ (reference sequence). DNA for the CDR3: TGTGCCAGCAGCTTAGAAGGTGGACAGGGGGCCTACGAGCAGTACTTC. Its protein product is CASSLEGGQGAYEQYF.

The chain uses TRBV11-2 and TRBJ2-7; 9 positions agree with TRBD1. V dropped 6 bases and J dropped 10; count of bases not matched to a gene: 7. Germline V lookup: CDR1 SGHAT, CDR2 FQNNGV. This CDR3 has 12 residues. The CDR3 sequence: CASSPTGGGQYF. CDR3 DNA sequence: TGTGCCAGCAGTCCCACAGGGGGCGGACAGTACTTC.

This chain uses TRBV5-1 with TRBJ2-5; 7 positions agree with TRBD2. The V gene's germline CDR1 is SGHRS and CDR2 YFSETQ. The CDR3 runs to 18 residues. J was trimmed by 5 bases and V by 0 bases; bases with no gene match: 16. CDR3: CASSLDGGTTYRSETQYF. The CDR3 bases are TGCGCCAGCAGCTTGGATGGGGGGACTACCTACCGAAGTGAGACCCAGTACTTC.

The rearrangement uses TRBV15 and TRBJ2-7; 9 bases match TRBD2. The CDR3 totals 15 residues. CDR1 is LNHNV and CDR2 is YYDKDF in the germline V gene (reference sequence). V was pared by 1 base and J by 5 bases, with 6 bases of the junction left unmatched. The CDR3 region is CATSRAAGGPDEQYF. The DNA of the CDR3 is TGTGCCACCAGCAGAGCGGCGGGAGGGCCCGACGAGCAGTACTTC.

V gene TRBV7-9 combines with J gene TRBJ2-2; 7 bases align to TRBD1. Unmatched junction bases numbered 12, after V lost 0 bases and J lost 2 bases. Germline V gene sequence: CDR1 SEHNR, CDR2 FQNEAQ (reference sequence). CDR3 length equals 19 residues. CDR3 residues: CASSLARFGRGINTGELFF. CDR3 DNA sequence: TGTGCCAGCAGCTTAGCCCGGTTCGGCAGGGGGATTAACACCGGGGAGCTGTTTTTT.

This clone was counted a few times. In DNA, the CDR3 is TGTGCCAGCACGGATGGGGGGGTGAGGGATGGCTACACCTTC. It translates to CASTDGGVRDGYTF. The rearrangement links TRBV28 to TRBJ1-2; the D gene is possibly TRBD1 (5 bases). V was shortened by 7 bases and J by 6 bases, with 18 bases between the two germline ends. This CDR3 is 14 amino acids long. Germline assignment: CDR1 MDHEN and CDR2 SYDVKM.

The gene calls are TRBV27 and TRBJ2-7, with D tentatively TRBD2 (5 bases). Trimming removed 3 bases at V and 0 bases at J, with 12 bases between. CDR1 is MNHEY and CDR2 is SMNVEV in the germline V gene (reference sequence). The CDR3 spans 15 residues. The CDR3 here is CASSFAGPGSYEQYF. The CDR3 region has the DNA TGTGCCAGCAGTTTTGCGGGTCCAGGCTCCTACGAGCAGTACTTC.

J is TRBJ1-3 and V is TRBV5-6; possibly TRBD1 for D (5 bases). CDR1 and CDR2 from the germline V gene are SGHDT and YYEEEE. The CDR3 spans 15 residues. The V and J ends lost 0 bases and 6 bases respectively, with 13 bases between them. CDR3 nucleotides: TGTGCCAGCAGCTTGGCCGCGGGGCGGGAAAACACCATATATTTT. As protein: CASSLAAGRENTIYF.

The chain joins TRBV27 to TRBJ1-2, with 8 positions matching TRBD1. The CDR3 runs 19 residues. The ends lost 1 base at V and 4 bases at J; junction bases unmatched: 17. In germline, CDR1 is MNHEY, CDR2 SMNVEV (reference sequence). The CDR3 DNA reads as TGTGCCAGCAGTTTATATGGCTCAGGGGGCTATTCCGGGGGCTATGGCTACACCTTC. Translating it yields CASSLYGSGGYSGGYGYTF.

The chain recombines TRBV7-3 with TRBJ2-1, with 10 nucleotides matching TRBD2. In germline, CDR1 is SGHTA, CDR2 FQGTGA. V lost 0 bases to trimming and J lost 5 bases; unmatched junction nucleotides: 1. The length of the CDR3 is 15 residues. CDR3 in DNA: TGTGCCAGCAGCTTAACGGGACTAGCGCACAATGAGCAGTTCTTC. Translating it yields CASSLTGLAHNEQFF.